This note documents a single TCR beta chain sequence. The V and J ends lost 0 bases and 4 bases respectively, with 12 bases between them. CDR1 is SGHAT, CDR2 FQNNGV, per germline. The CDR3 extends over 15 amino acids. This record belongs to a study of T cells in Graves' hyperthyroidism and ophthalmopathy. Regions amplified from RNA transcripts were the TCR beta CDR3 regions. HTBI primers were employed in a first-round RT-PCR of the TCR CDR3. TCRdb redid the calling of the multiplex PCR reads with MiXCR, one entry per CDR3 protein. Of 350,000 or so distinct CDR3 sequences detected, 18% appear once; the ten largest clones hold around 15%.

Sequenced material: blood. The clonotype was recovered from a woman in her thirties or forties with Graves' ophthalmopathy. V is TRBV11-2 and J is TRBJ1-2; no clear D gene. Here the CDR3 reads CASSLDGNNGYGYTF. The CDR3 nucleotides are TGTGCCAGCAGCTTAGACGGGAACAACGGCTATGGCTACACCTTC.